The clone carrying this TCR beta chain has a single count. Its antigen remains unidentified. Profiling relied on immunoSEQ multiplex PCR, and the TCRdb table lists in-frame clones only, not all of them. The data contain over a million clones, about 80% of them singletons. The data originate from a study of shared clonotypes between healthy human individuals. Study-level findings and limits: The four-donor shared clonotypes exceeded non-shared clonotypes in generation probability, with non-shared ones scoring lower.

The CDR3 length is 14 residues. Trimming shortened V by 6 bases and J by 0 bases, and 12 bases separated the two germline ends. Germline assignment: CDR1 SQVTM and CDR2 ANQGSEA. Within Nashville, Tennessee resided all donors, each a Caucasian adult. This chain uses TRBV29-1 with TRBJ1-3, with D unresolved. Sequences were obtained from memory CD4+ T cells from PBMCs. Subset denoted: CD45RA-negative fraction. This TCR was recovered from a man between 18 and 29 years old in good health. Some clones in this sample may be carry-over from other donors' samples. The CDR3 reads CSVGLQPSGNTIYF. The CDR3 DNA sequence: TGCAGCGTCGGTCTACAGCCCTCTGGAAACACCATATATTTT.